The 3 T cell receptor beta chains below come from one sample, sequenced in a study of vaccination and CD4 T cells after COVID-19 (dated by TCRdb to 2022 to 2024). The antigens these receptors bind are not known. The treatment or condition label here, explained by the study, means: roughly 11-day PBMC culture with coronavirus spike peptide pools or control peptides (ViraFEST assay). Library creation used PCR. The listed sequencing device is Illumina iSeq 100. DNA from cultured CD4+ T cells underwent TCR sequencing with the Oncomine TCR Beta short-read assay at the Johns Hopkins FTIC core. In TCRdb, the public reads were trimmed at Q25 with fastp and aligned with MiXCR, with productive beta chains retained. A single entry per CDR3 protein holds the most common genes and DNA from its merged rows. The sample records about 20,000 distinct CDR3 sequences, about half of which are singletons. Roughly 6% of the sample lies in the top ten.

The sequenced sample was CD4+ T cells from blood, cultured in vitro. The receptors were gathered from a human donor who had recovered from COVID-19.

V gene TRBV7-6 combines with J gene TRBJ2-3, with D possibly matching TRBD1 (5 bases). Germline V lookup: CDR1 SGHVS, CDR2 FNYEAQ. The CDR3 has 14 amino acids. V was shortened by 1 base and J by 4 bases, with 9 bases between the two germline ends. CDR3 residues: CASSLGTLPDTQYF. The DNA of the CDR3 is TGTGCCAGCAGCTTAGGGACATTACCAGATACGCAGTATTTT.

The chain has TRBV20-1 and TRBJ2-1; 7 nucleotides match TRBD2. CDR1 DFQATT and CDR2 SNEGSKA come from the germline V gene (reference sequence). CDR3 length: 16 residues. With V trimmed by 4 bases and J by 0 bases, 9 bases remained unmatched. DNA of the CDR3: TGCAGTGCTATCCAGCCACTAGCGCCCTCCTACAATGAGCAGTTCTTC. This encodes CSAIQPLAPSYNEQFF.

This clonotype was counted a few times. This chain links TRBV20-1 with TRBJ2-3, with D maybe TRBD2 (6 bases). The CDR3 is 13 residues long. V was clipped by 1 base and J by 5 bases, with 10 bases between them. CDR1 DFQATT and CDR2 SNEGSKA come from the germline V gene (reference sequence). In DNA, the CDR3 is TGCAGTGCTAGAGGGGGAGGTGAAGATACGCAGTATTTT. This gives the protein CSARGGGEDTQYF.